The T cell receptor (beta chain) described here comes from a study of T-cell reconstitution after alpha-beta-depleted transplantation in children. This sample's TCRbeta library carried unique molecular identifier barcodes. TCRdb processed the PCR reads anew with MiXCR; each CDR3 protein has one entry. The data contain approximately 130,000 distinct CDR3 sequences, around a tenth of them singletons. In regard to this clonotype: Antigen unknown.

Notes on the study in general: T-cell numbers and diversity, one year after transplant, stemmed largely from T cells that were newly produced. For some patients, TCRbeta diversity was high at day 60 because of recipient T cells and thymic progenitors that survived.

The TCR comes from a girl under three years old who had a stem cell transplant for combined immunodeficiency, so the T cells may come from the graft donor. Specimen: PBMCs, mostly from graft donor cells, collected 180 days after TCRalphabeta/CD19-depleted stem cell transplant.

The CDR3: CASSSTGVRETQYF. In DNA form, the CDR3 reads TGTGCCAGCAGTTCAACAGGGGTGCGGGAGACCCAGTACTTC. The chain couples TRBV12-3 or TRBV12-4 to TRBJ2-5, with 7 bases matching TRBD1. Trimming took 4 bases from V and 5 from J; bases not matched to a gene: 7. The CDR3 is 14 amino acids.